This record looks at one T cell receptor beta chain sequence and its context. What it recognizes is unknown. One junction end does not reproduce the germline sequence, and a read error may be involved. It was with 60 Vbeta and 13 Jbeta primers that the PCR ran. The assay was immunoSEQ multiplex PCR, and TCRdb's table has in-frame clones only and misses some. The sample has about 160,000 clones, roughly 80% seen once. The entry originates in a study of cytomegalovirus exposure and HLA in healthy donors. Study-level information: As an earlier analysis found, about 179 million T cells yielded around 110 million unique TCR beta sequences. HLA-typed donors contributed around 88 million unique TCRs, which were held in an early data release.

Study-wide results and limits: The classifier, whose performance was assessed in both the original and validation cohorts, reportedly diagnosed cytomegalovirus status with high specificity and sensitivity. Several of the most significant clusters appeared linked to common viral pathogens, based on a later analysis.

This receptor was obtained from a man aged 25-40 years in good health and CMV-seropositive. The sequenced sample consisted of PBMCs.

The CDR3 region is CASNLAQNTEAFF. CDR3 in DNA: TGCGCCAGCAACTTGGCACAGAACACTGAAGCTTTCTTT. The V call is TRBV5-1, the J call TRBJ1-1; D uncertain. The CDR3 covers 13 residues. The germline V gene encodes CDR1 SGHRS and CDR2 YFSETQ.